The entry below gives a single T cell receptor beta chain sequence along with its context. Assay: immunoSEQ multiplex PCR; the TCRdb copy retains only in-frame clones and omits some. The repertoire holds under 60,000 clones, with around nine tenths as singletons. The sample belongs to a study of blood T cell repertoires in COVID-19. The junction had 5 bases not matched to a gene; V was cut back by 2 bases and J by 0 bases. This CDR3 spans 16 amino acids. CDR1 and CDR2 (germline): LGHDT, YNNKEL (reference sequence). V usage is TRBV3-1 (or the pseudogene TRBV3-2) and J usage is TRBJ2-5; 8 bases are shared with TRBD1. This clonotype was sampled from an older woman with COVID-19, enrolled during active disease. The specimen was peripheral blood. CDR3 DNA sequence: TGTGCCAGCAGCCAATCGGACAGGGACCACCAAGAGACCCAGTACTTC. Amino acid sequence: CASSQSDRDHQETQYF.